This T cell receptor (beta chain) is drawn from a study of blood T cell repertoires in COVID-19. Background on the study: Material from acute and convalescent COVID-19 was sourced from the United States, Italy and Spain. T cells, B-cell-depleted T cells, or PBMCs supplied cDNA or gDNA.

The CDR3 covers 16 residues. Trimming left V 0 bases short and J 5 bases short, with 16 bases between. The V gene's germline CDR1 is LGHNA and CDR2 YSLEER. Methods used by the authors: Amplification with reference gene primers provided the estimates of nucleated cell counts. Clones were read by immunoSEQ multiplex PCR, and TCRdb kept only the in-frame ones, dropping some. V and J calls and clone size are as listed in that table; D and trimming were resolved from the DNA. In the table there are over 200,000 clones, 87% of which are singletons. The TCR sequence derives from a woman aged 50 to 60 with acute or convalescent COVID-19. This chain uses TRBV4-3 with TRBJ2-5, with D possibly matching TRBD1 (6 bases). The sequencing input was peripheral blood. CDR3 DNA: TGCGCCAGCAGCCAAGAAGGGGGAAGAGGGTTGGAGACCCAGTACTTC. Protein: CASSQEGGRGLETQYF.